This TCR beta chain emerged from a study of blood T cells in healthy people across ages (dated by TCRdb to 2014 to 2015). Notes on the research overall: In model experiments, roughly one uniquely barcoded TCR beta cDNA molecule per two T cells was captured by template switching. Age-related changes in TCR beta repertoire diversity were measured in the study by deep sequencing normalized with unique cDNA molecular identifiers. Donors were grouped into four age groups: young (average roughly 17 years), middle-aged (under 40), aged (over 55) and long-lived (82). To avoid experimental bias, donors of different ages were distributed randomly across sequencing lanes. The study analyzed two additional independent replicas of 1 million unique cDNA reads from the same blood draw for two donors, one aged 18 to 30 and one aged 80 or older. Broad study findings and their caveats: A strong correlation was found between observed TCR beta diversity and the percentage of naive T cells measured by flow cytometry. Observed TCR beta diversity per million T cells fell roughly linearly with age, and a significant reduction was already apparent by age around 36. Total diversity estimates from one million sequenced T cells were considered lower bounds and underestimates. Because the CMV infection status of the donors was unknown, age-related changes in expanded clonotypes may potentially have been confounded. Because profiling used bulk unsorted PBMCs, naive and antigen-experienced compartments could not be compared conclusively. The long-lived group showed more naive CD4+ T cells, fewer expanded clones and increased TCR diversity than the aged group, suggesting age selection.

The approximately 41 donors, aged roughly 6 to 95 years, were systemically healthy Caucasian individuals from Russia. Each donor gave 8 to 10 milliliters of peripheral blood, drawn into EDTA-treated Vacutainer tubes. Ficoll-Paque density-gradient centrifugation was used to isolate PBMCs, with at least 6.5 million per sample. Total RNA, at least 6 micrograms per sample, was extracted from PBMCs with Trizol reagent. For every donor, flow cytometry on a PBMC aliquot measured the percentage of naive CD45RAhigh/CD27high T cells. The library was made by 5' RACE. Sequencing was carried out with an Illumina HiSeq 2500. The second PCR ran for roughly 7 to 11 cycles and used a J-beta primer mix along with a sample-barcoded 5' primer. A template-switch 5' adaptor carrying 12 random nucleotides introduced a unique molecular identifier onto each TCR beta cDNA molecule. Each sample yielded at least 2.5 million CDR3-containing paired-end reads. First-strand cDNA synthesis was performed from all RNA using the Mint cDNA synthesis kit, with priming by a TRBC-specific oligonucleotide. All cDNA was treated with uracil-DNA glycosylase and then went through a first 18-cycle PCR with the universal primers M1SS and BC2_uni_R. Regarding the original processing steps: Normalization of each sample was performed by random selection of 1 million high-quality reads, each carrying a distinct molecular identifier. Reads sharing molecular identifiers were discarded rather than binned into consensus sequences. MiTCR, with a Q25 quality threshold and the strictest error-elimination algorithm, was used for CDR3 identification, clonotype clustering and error correction. A nonparametric unseen species model with Euler transformation was used to estimate lower-bound total TCR beta diversity. TCRdb cleaned the public reads at Q25 with fastp, built clones with MiXCR and kept in-frame beta chains. A single entry per CDR3 protein holds the most common genes and DNA from its merged rows. The V and J calls were not made by the authors but by TCRdb's processing. A total of 1.5 million to 2 million distinct CDR3 sequences appear in this sample, approximately 30% of them only once. The top ten constitute 7.7% of the sample.

The CDR3 runs 15 residues from the cysteine to the phenylalanine. Only CDR3 DNA remains: 45 bases, in frame from the first base. Reading the germline V gene gives CDR1 SGHVS and CDR2 FQNEAQ. In its sample, this clonotype was seen a few times. No antigen is known for it. At one end the junction does not follow the germline gene, possibly because of a read error. The receptor's source is a woman in her thirties in good health. Sequencing was performed on blood. The chain employs TRBV7-8 and TRBJ2-7; 9 central bases correspond to TRBD2. The nucleotide sequence reads as follows: TGTGCCAGCAGCCCTATGACTAGCGGTTCCTATGAGCAGTACTTC. Translated, this gives CASSPMTSGSYEQYF.